The 31 T cell receptor beta chains below come from one sample, sequenced in a study of cytomegalovirus exposure and HLA in healthy donors. The primer mix had 60 Vbeta and 13 Jbeta primers. Clones were read by immunoSEQ multiplex PCR, and TCRdb kept only the in-frame ones, dropping some. The sample comprises roughly 160,000 clones, around 82% of which are singletons, and around 10% rests with the top ten. Specimen: PBMCs. The source of these receptors is a man aged 50 to 59 in good health and CMV-seropositive.

The J gene is TRBJ1-2, the V gene TRBV4-2; D is ambiguous. The CDR3 has 13 residues. Germline loops: CDR1 LGHNA, CDR2 YNFKEQ. The V end was cut by 0 bases, the J end by 7 bases, with 9 bases between. CDR3 nucleotides: TGTGCCAGCAGCCAAGATCACCGACTTGGCTACACCTTC. Amino acid sequence: CASSQDHRLGYTF.

The J gene is TRBJ2-5, the V gene TRBV6-5, with 13 bases lining up with TRBD2. The V gene end was trimmed by 6 bases and the J gene end by 5 bases; junction bases not matched to a gene: 6. The V gene's germline CDR1 is MNHEY and CDR2 SVGAGI. This CDR3 spans 15 amino acids. The CDR3 protein is CASSPRTSGSETQYF. The CDR3 DNA follows: TGTGCCAGCAGCCCTAGGACTAGCGGGAGTGAGACCCAGTACTTC.

The V and J genes are TRBV19 and TRBJ1-1; no definite D call. Trimming pared 7 bases from V and 6 bases from J, leaving 18 bases between. Germline lookup yields CDR1 LNHDA and CDR2 SQIVND (reference sequence). This CDR3 region has 14 residues. CDR3 nucleotide sequence: TGTGCCAGTACTCCGGGTGGCAGTATCGCTGAAGCTTTCTTT. Translating gives CASTPGGSIAEAFF. Together with reference TRBV19 and TRBJ1-1, the CDR3 gives the full variable domain: DGGITQSPKYLFRKEGQNVTLSCEQNLNHDAMYWYRQDPGQGLRLIYYSQIVNDFQKGDIAEGYSVSREKKESFPLTVTSAQKNPTAFYLCASTPGGSIAEAFFGQGTRLTVV.

This clone was detected once. The V call is TRBV7-9, the J call TRBJ2-1; D unresolved. Germline assignment: CDR1 SEHNR and CDR2 FQNEAQ (reference sequence). This CDR3 is 10 amino acids long. Trimming removed 8 bases at V and 9 bases at J, with 8 bases between. The DNA of the CDR3 is TGTGCCAGCGGAGAAGCTGAGCAGTTCTTC. Translation gives CASGEAEQFF.

CDR3 loop: CASSHDPSGHRTDTQYF. Written as DNA, the CDR3 is TGCGCCAGCAGCCATGACCCCAGCGGGCACAGGACAGATACGCAGTATTTT. This rearrangement joins TRBV4-1 to TRBJ2-3; D is possibly TRBD2 (6 bases). Germline CDR1 and CDR2: MGHRA and YSYEKL. The V gene lost 3 bases and the J gene lost 3 bases, with 19 bases spanning the gap. This CDR3 is built from 17 residues.

This sequence joins TRBV6-1 and TRBJ2-7; perhaps TRBD1 as D (6 bases). Germline V CDR1 and CDR2: MNHNS, SASEGT. V was cut by 7 bases and J by 3 bases, with 19 bases left in between. The CDR3 is 15 amino acids. This chain's CDR3 is CASTPGLGQLYEQYF. The CDR3 coding sequence is TGTGCCAGCACCCCGGGGCTGGGACAACTCTACGAGCAGTACTTC.

CDR3 sequence reads: CASSQDGTSGILYF. Here the CDR3 DNA reads TGCGCCAGCAGCCAAGATGGGACTAGCGGGATTTTGTACTTC. The chain carries TRBV4-3 and TRBJ2-7, with 13 bases lining up with TRBD2. The CDR3 is 14 residues long. V dropped 0 bases and J dropped 12; count of bases not matched to a gene: 5. The germline V gene encodes CDR1 LGHNA and CDR2 YSLEER.

This clone was found once. The rearrangement links TRBV7-2 to TRBJ2-7, with a tentative D call TRBD2 (5 bases). The CDR3 length is 14 residues. Trimming removed 5 bases at V and 6 bases at J, with 17 bases between. CDR1 is SGHTA, CDR2 FQGNSA, per germline. CDR3 nucleotides: TGTGCCAGCAGCACTAGAGGGAGAGAAAGCGAGCAGTACTTC. Protein: CASSTRGRESEQYF.

This chain links TRBV28 with TRBJ2-1, with 9 bases identical to TRBD2. CDR1 and CDR2 (germline): MDHEN, SYDVKM. This CDR3 is built from 16 residues. The J segment lost 7 bases and the V segment lost 5 bases, leaving 12 bases of the junction unmatched. The CDR3 nucleotides read TGTGCCAGCAGTCCCCGAGCGGGAGGCCAGTGGAATGAGCAGTTCTTC. Amino acid sequence: CASSPRAGGQWNEQFF.

The V gene is TRBV21-1, the J gene TRBJ1-1; the table calls TRBD1, which could not be checked here. TRBV21-1 is flagged as a pseudogene. The CDR3 is 17 residues long. The CDR3 loop reads CASSKALQDSRNTEAFF. CDR3 DNA: TGTGCCAGCAGCAAAGCGCTTCAGGACAGCAGGAACACTGAAGCTTTCTTT.

This clone was counted a few times. This chain connects TRBV29-1 to TRBJ2-2, with D tentatively TRBD2 (6 bases). The V gene's germline CDR1 is SQVTM and CDR2 ANQGSEA. With 6 bases removed from V and 1 base from J, the gap between germline ends came to 12 bases. The CDR3 contains 14 residues. The CDR3: CSVHGTLNTGELFF. The CDR3 bases are TGCAGCGTCCACGGGACTCTGAACACCGGGGAGCTGTTTTTT.

In regard to this clone: At one of its ends the junction is not consistent with the germline gene, which may arise from a read error. This chain uses TRBV2 with TRBJ2-4, with 11 bases matching TRBD2. The CDR3 extends over 16 amino acids. The germline gives CDR1 SNHLY, CDR2 FYNNEI. In nucleotides, the CDR3 is TGTGCCAGCAGTGGGAAAACTAGCGGGAGCAAAAACAGTCAGTACTTC. Its protein is CASSGKTSGSKNSQYF.

For the CDR3, the DNA is TGTGCCAGCAGTGGTCGAGGGAGCTCTGGGGCCAACGTCCTGACTTTC. This translates into CASSGRGSSGANVLTF. The chain has TRBV25-1 and TRBJ2-6, with D possibly being TRBD2 (5 bases). Germline loops: CDR1 MGHDK, CDR2 SYGVNS. V was trimmed by 4 bases and J by 0 bases, leaving 10 bases between them. This CDR3 spans 16 amino acids.

The V call is TRBV7-2, the J call TRBJ2-7, with TRBD1 identical over 9 bases. Germline V lookup: CDR1 SGHTA, CDR2 FQGNSA. The CDR3 has 15 amino acids. V gave up 5 bases and J gave up 4 bases; unmatched junction bases: 9. Written as DNA, the CDR3 is TGTGCCAGCAGCGATCGACAGGGGGTCGTTTACGAGCAGTACTTC. Encoded protein: CASSDRQGVVYEQYF.

The chain combines TRBV30 with TRBJ1-4; the match to TRBD1 covers 9 bases. CDR3 length: 14 residues. V was pared by 7 bases and J by 10 bases, with 13 bases of the junction left unmatched. Per germline, CDR1 GTSNPN and CDR2 SVGIG (reference sequence). CDR3 sequence (DNA): TGTGCCTCAAAAAGGACAGGGGATAGTGCAAAACTGTTTTTT. Translation: CASKRTGDSAKLFF.

The chain combines TRBV27 with TRBJ1-4, with 8 bases that match TRBD1. V shed 4 bases and J 8 bases; nucleotides not matched to a gene: 9. Germline CDR1 reads MNHEY; CDR2 reads SMNVEV (reference sequence). This CDR3 spans 15 amino acids. CDR3 sequence reads: CASSSGTGLWEKLFF. The DNA of the CDR3 is TGTGCCAGCAGTTCCGGGACAGGCTTATGGGAAAAACTGTTTTTT.

A single count supports this clone. J is TRBJ2-4 and V is TRBV5-6, with 10 nucleotides matching TRBD2. CDR1 and CDR2 (germline): SGHDT, YYEEEE. The CDR3 has 15 amino acids. Trimming removed 4 bases from V and 4 bases from J; junction bases left unmatched: 5. Here the CDR3 DNA reads TGTGCCAGCAGCCGGGGGACTAGCGCTAAAAACATTCAGTACTTC. Encoded protein: CASSRGTSAKNIQYF.

The chain joins TRBV28 to TRBJ1-4; D perhaps matches TRBD1 (6 bases). CDR1 is MDHEN and CDR2 is SYDVKM in the germline V gene. The CDR3 runs 15 residues. V shed 7 bases and J shed 5 bases, with 17 bases lying between them. The CDR3 bases are TGTGCCAGCAAAGAACAGGGAACGAGAAATGAAAAACTGTTTTTT. Its translation: CASKEQGTRNEKLFF.

The chain uses TRBV7-3 and TRBJ2-3, with 7 bases lining up with TRBD2. CDR1 SGHTA and CDR2 FQGTGA come from the germline V gene. V trimming: 2 bases; J trimming: 1 base; junction bases outside the gene matches: 6. The CDR3 is 16 residues long. The CDR3 DNA follows: TGTGCCAGCAGCTTAGCCCCTGGGGGGGGCACAGATACGCAGTATTTT. Amino acids: CASSLAPGGGTDTQYF.

This clone was detected once. CDR3 coding DNA: TGTGCCAGTAGTATAGGGGGACAGACCTATGGCTACACCTTC. This sequence encodes CASSIGGQTYGYTF. The V and J genes are TRBV19 and TRBJ1-2; 7 bases agree with TRBD1. Germline V lookup: CDR1 LNHDA, CDR2 SQIVND (reference sequence). The CDR3 is 14 amino acids. V was clipped by 1 base and J by 4 bases; unmatched bases: 3.

V and J are TRBV10-3 and TRBJ1-1; D remains unclear. CDR1 is ENHRY and CDR2 is SYGVKD in the germline V gene. V lost 3 bases, J lost 2 bases, and 7 bases lay in between. The CDR3 covers 13 residues. Here the CDR3 DNA reads TGTGCCATCAGTGACCGGGGTAACACTGAAGCTTTCTTT. It encodes CAISDRGNTEAFF.

This clone showed up just a few times. The chain is built from TRBV2 and TRBJ2-3; 10 nucleotides align to TRBD2. Germline values: CDR1 SNHLY, CDR2 FYNNEI. The CDR3 length is 17 residues. The J segment lost 2 bases and the V segment lost 4 bases, leaving 9 bases of the junction unmatched. CDR3 loop: CASSGDGLAAYTDTQYF. Written as DNA, the CDR3 is TGTGCCAGCAGTGGGGATGGACTAGCGGCCTACACAGATACGCAGTATTTT.

The chain carries TRBV28 and TRBJ2-1, with TRBD1 matching over 7 bases. V was pared by 5 bases and J by 0 bases, with 4 bases of the junction left unmatched. The CDR3 has 15 amino acids. CDR1 and CDR2 (germline): MDHEN, SYDVKM. CDR3 region: CASSHRGRSYNEQFF. DNA of the CDR3: TGTGCCAGCAGTCACAGGGGCCGCTCCTACAATGAGCAGTTCTTC.

This clone was picked up a small number of times. V is TRBV19 and J is TRBJ2-1, with D perhaps matching TRBD2 (6 bases). The ends were cut back, 7 bases at V and 4 bases at J, with 20 bases in the middle. Germline lookup yields CDR1 LNHDA and CDR2 SQIVND (reference sequence). The CDR3 covers 16 residues. This CDR3 reads CASKLAGGVIYNEQFF. In DNA, the CDR3 is TGTGCCAGTAAGTTAGCTGGCGGGGTGATTTACAATGAGCAGTTCTTC.

This rearrangement joins TRBV6-6 to TRBJ1-3; D is uncertain. The CDR3 contains 14 residues. V was clipped by 1 base and J by 2 bases, with 6 bases between them. The germline CDR1 and CDR2 sequences are MNHNY and SVGAGI (reference sequence). CDR3 DNA sequence: TGTGCCAGCAGTTACTGGGAGCCTGGAAACACCATATATTTT. Translated, it gives CASSYWEPGNTIYF.

The chain uses TRBV4-3 and TRBJ2-7, with 9 bases identical to TRBD1. Germline CDR1 reads LGHNA; CDR2 reads YSLEER. Trimming removed 0 bases from V and 8 bases from J; junction bases left unmatched: 8. The CDR3 has 15 residues. The DNA of the CDR3 is TGCGCCAGCAGCCAAGACCCCGTACAGGGGGCAAAGCAGTACTTC. This encodes CASSQDPVQGAKQYF.

This clone was seen a single time. The chain joins TRBV5-1 to TRBJ1-4; 8 bases agree with TRBD1. With V trimmed by 0 bases and J by 8 bases, 6 bases remained unmatched. This CDR3 is 15 amino acids long. Germline assignment: CDR1 SGHRS and CDR2 YFSETQ. The CDR3, as DNA: TGCGCCAGCAGCTTGGGTCAGGGGGCGCGGGAAAAACTGTTTTTT. It codes for CASSLGQGAREKLFF.

The chain couples TRBV5-1 to TRBJ2-1; 8 nucleotides match TRBD2. Trimming removed 0 bases from V and 7 bases from J; junction bases left unmatched: 6. This CDR3 region has 15 residues. Germline loops: CDR1 SGHRS, CDR2 YFSETQ. Here the CDR3 DNA reads TGCGCCAGCAGCTTGGGGACTAGCACTAGGAATGAGCAGTTCTTC. It is translated as CASSLGTSTRNEQFF.

The CDR3 reads CASSIQGTAPNEQFF. The CDR3 DNA follows: TGCGCCAGCAGCATACAGGGGACGGCTCCAAATGAGCAGTTCTTC. The chain joins TRBV5-1 to TRBJ2-1, with 7 nucleotides matching TRBD1. Germline V gives CDR1 SGHRS, CDR2 YFSETQ. The V segment lost 4 bases and the J segment 7 bases; nucleotides outside the gene matches: 11. The CDR3 has 15 amino acids.

CDR3 sequence reads: CASSVTGLQETQYF. DNA for the CDR3: TGTGCCAGTAGTGTCACAGGGCTGCAAGAGACCCAGTACTTC. This rearrangement joins TRBV19 to TRBJ2-5; perhaps TRBD1 as D (6 bases). The V end was cut by 5 bases, the J end by 2 bases, with 12 bases between. Germline values: CDR1 LNHDA, CDR2 SQIVND (reference sequence). This CDR3 has 14 amino acids.

A few counts support this clone. This chain connects TRBV15 to TRBJ2-3, with a weak D call TRBD2 (5 bases). Germline V CDR1 and CDR2: LNHNV, YYDKDF (reference sequence). Trimming removed 5 bases from V and 0 bases from J, with 12 bases in between. There are 15 residues in the CDR3. The CDR3 region is CATSGPGYSTDTQYF. DNA of the CDR3: TGTGCCACCAGCGGACCGGGATATAGCACAGATACGCAGTATTTT.